The sequence of this TCR beta chain was determined in a study of T cell responses to AZD1222 COVID-19 vaccine. The CDR3 is 16 residues long. Germline values: CDR1 SGHAT, CDR2 FQDESV (reference sequence). The ends lost 2 bases at V and 6 bases at J; junction bases unmatched: 10. Study results and limitations: Only after the peak T cell response were repertoires sampled. Spike-specific TCR breadth and depth rose after two AZD1222 doses. Researchers report vaccine-associated CD4 TCRs spanning spike, with dominance at 160-218 and 743-854. Close to half of all spike-specific TCRs reportedly target regions of the variants that are unmutated.

For this clone: What it recognizes is unknown.

TCRdb's table, derived via immunoSEQ multiplex PCR, lists solely in-frame clones and lacks some. The table has around 120,000 clones, approximately 94% seen once; the top ten hold around 5%. This rearrangement joins TRBV11-1 to TRBJ2-3, with 8 bases fitting TRBD2. Sequencing used peripheral blood, obtained 28 days after the second AZD1222 dose. The TCR originated in an adult who received the AZD1222 COVID-19 vaccine. The CDR3 sequence is CASSLRPAGVGDTQYF. The DNA of the CDR3 is TGTGCCAGCAGCTTAAGGCCAGCGGGAGTTGGGGATACGCAGTATTTT.